This passage covers 25 T cell receptor beta chains from one sample sequenced in a study of blood T cell repertoires in COVID-19. Data came from immunoSEQ multiplex PCR; TCRdb stores just in-frame clones and leaves some out. The data show 180,000 or so clones, approximately 88% seen once. The sequencing input was PBMCs or T cells enriched from blood (not recorded which). The receptors come from a woman aged 55-70 years who had recovered from COVID-19.

The chain joins TRBV25-1 to TRBJ2-2, with 7 bases matching TRBD1. J lost 4 bases, V lost 6 bases, and 11 bases had no gene match. Germline V gene sequence: CDR1 MGHDK, CDR2 SYGVNS. The CDR3 extends over 16 amino acids. The CDR3 loop reads CASSKDRPLSTGELFF. In DNA form, the CDR3 reads TGTGCCAGCAGCAAGGACAGGCCGTTGTCCACCGGGGAGCTGTTTTTT.

The rearrangement links TRBV5-4 to TRBJ2-5; the D gene is possibly TRBD2 (6 bases). Germline loops: CDR1 SGHNT, CDR2 YYREEE (reference sequence). The length of the CDR3 is 15 residues. Trimming took off 4 bases at V and 5 bases at J, with 18 bases between the two ends. The CDR3 loop reads CASSRWGTGGETQYF. The CDR3, as DNA: TGTGCCAGCAGCCGCTGGGGGACTGGTGGGGAGACCCAGTACTTC.

The chain joins TRBV6-2 or TRBV6-3 to TRBJ2-5, with a tentative D call TRBD1 (6 bases). CDR3 length: 13 residues. The germline V gene has CDR1 MNHEY and CDR2 SVGEGT. V was clipped by 6 bases and J by 7 bases, with 15 bases between them. CDR3 DNA sequence: TGTGCCAGCAGCCCCAGGGGTTTTGGGACCCAGTACTTC. Translating it yields CASSPRGFGTQYF.

In its sample, this clone was seen once. The genes are TRBV7-9 and TRBJ1-1, with 9 bases fitting TRBD1. Per germline, CDR1 SEHNR and CDR2 FQNEAQ (reference sequence). V lost 5 bases, J lost 5 bases, and 9 bases stayed unmatched. This CDR3 region has 15 residues. The CDR3 region is CASSAPGQGGTEAFF. The DNA for the CDR3 is TGTGCCAGCAGCGCGCCGGGACAGGGAGGGACTGAAGCTTTCTTT. The entire variable domain, with the rest obtained from reference TRBV7-9 and TRBJ1-1, is as follows: DTGVSQNPRHKITKRGQNVTFRCDPISEHNRLYWYRQTLGQGPEFLTYFQNEAQLEKSRLLSDRFSAERPKGSFSTLEIQRTEQGDSAMYLCASSAPGQGGTEAFFGQGTRLTVV.

V usage is TRBV5-3 and J usage is TRBJ2-1, with D tentatively TRBD1 (5 bases). TRBV5-3 qualifies as an ORF whose function is uncertain. The germline V and J ends were trimmed by 2 bases and 4 bases, with 10 bases remaining between them. This CDR3 is 14 amino acids long. The CDR3 loop reads CARSFPGPYNEQFF. The CDR3, as DNA: TGTGCCAGAAGCTTTCCAGGGCCATACAATGAGCAGTTCTTC.

This chain uses TRBV27 with TRBJ2-5, with 7 bases fitting TRBD2. Germline CDR1 is MNHEY and CDR2 is SMNVEV (reference sequence). CDR3 length: 14 amino acids. The J segment lost 0 bases and the V segment lost 3 bases, leaving 1 base of the junction unmatched. The CDR3 sequence: CASSFRGDQETQYF. The CDR3 DNA sequence: TGTGCCAGCAGTTTCCGGGGGGACCAAGAGACCCAGTACTTC.

The V gene is TRBV29-1, the J gene TRBJ2-5; D may be TRBD1 (5 bases). The V gene's germline CDR1 is SQVTM and CDR2 ANQGSEA. Trimming took off 6 bases at V and 1 base at J, with 9 bases between the two ends. This CDR3 has 12 amino acids. The CDR3 is CSVLTAQETQYF. CDR3 DNA: TGCAGCGTCCTGACAGCCCAAGAGACCCAGTACTTC.

The gene calls are TRBV2 and TRBJ1-1, with D possibly being TRBD1 (6 bases). Germline CDR1 reads SNHLY; CDR2 reads FYNNEI. V was shortened by 2 bases and J by 4 bases, with 14 bases between the two germline ends. This CDR3 is 15 amino acids long. The chain's CDR3 is CASSERTGYGTEAFF. CDR3 in DNA: TGTGCCAGCAGTGAACGTACAGGGTACGGCACTGAAGCTTTCTTT.

Here the CDR3 DNA reads TGTGCCAGCAGCAGGGACAGGGCTTACACTGAAGCTTTCTTT. Amino acids: CASSRDRAYTEAFF. This rearrangement joins TRBV9 to TRBJ1-1, with 9 bases lining up with TRBD1. The V gene's germline CDR1 is SGDLS and CDR2 YYNGEE. This CDR3 region has 14 residues. The J segment lost 3 bases and the V segment lost 4 bases, leaving 4 bases of the junction unmatched.

The gene calls are TRBV6-6 and TRBJ2-7; 13 bases match TRBD2. The CDR3 sequence is 15 residues long. The V gene's germline CDR1 is MNHNY and CDR2 SVGAGI (reference sequence). J gave up 3 bases and V 5 bases, and 4 bases lay outside the gene matches. CDR3 loop: CASSQGTSGNYEQYF. As DNA, the CDR3 is TGTGCCAGCAGTCAGGGGACTAGCGGGAACTACGAGCAGTACTTC.

The chain has TRBV6-5 and TRBJ1-2; D is unresolved. Trimming took 8 bases from V and 0 from J, leaving 10 bases between them. CDR3 length equals 13 residues. Germline CDR1 is MNHEY and CDR2 is SVGAGI. As DNA, the CDR3 is TGTGCCAGCCCCGGTGGTCCTAACTATGGCTACACCTTC. It is translated as CASPGGPNYGYTF.

J is TRBJ2-3 and V is TRBV29-1; possibly TRBD2 for D (6 bases). The CDR3 consists of 16 residues. V shed 1 base and J shed 3 bases, with 17 bases lying between them. In germline, CDR1 is SQVTM, CDR2 ANQGSEA. The CDR3 loop is CSVEGGELSHTDTQYF. The CDR3 coding sequence is TGCAGCGTTGAAGGGGGGGAACTTAGTCATACAGATACGCAGTATTTT.

The chain is built from TRBV7-2 and TRBJ1-1; TRBD1 is a possible D gene (5 bases). Trimming took 1 base from V and 3 from J, leaving 15 bases between them. The CDR3 covers 16 residues. From germline, CDR1 is SGHTA and CDR2 FQGNSA. CDR3 in amino acids: CASSLDAGRWDTEAFF. CDR3 DNA: TGTGCCAGCAGCTTAGACGCAGGGCGATGGGACACTGAAGCTTTCTTT.

The rearrangement uses TRBV3-1 (or the pseudogene TRBV3-2) and TRBJ2-2, with D uncertain. The CDR3 loop spans 14 amino acids. The germline V and J ends were trimmed by 1 base and 4 bases, with 7 bases remaining between them. Germline CDR1 and CDR2: LGHDT and YNNKEL (reference sequence). As DNA, the CDR3 is TGTGCCAGCAGCCAAGGACTCATCACCGGGGAGCTGTTTTTT. This gives the protein CASSQGLITGELFF.

This clone was seen a handful of times. The genes are TRBV30 and TRBJ1-3; D possibly corresponds to TRBD1 (6 bases). CDR3 length: 12 residues. Trimming left V 5 bases short and J 3 bases short, with 8 bases between. Germline assignment: CDR1 GTSNPN and CDR2 SVGIG (reference sequence). The CDR3 DNA reads TGTGCCTGGGGGGACATTGGAAACACCATATATTTT. It specifies CAWGDIGNTIYF.

The chain has TRBV27 and TRBJ1-2; TRBD1 matches at 7 bases. There are 16 residues in the CDR3. Germline V lookup: CDR1 MNHEY, CDR2 SMNVEV (reference sequence). V lost 5 bases, J lost 4 bases, and 13 bases stayed unmatched. The DNA for the CDR3 is TGTGCCAGCAGTCGGGACAGTAGGGGATCCCTCTATGGCTACACCTTC. Amino acids: CASSRDSRGSLYGYTF.

The chain employs TRBV15 and TRBJ1-1; tentative D call: TRBD1 (5 bases). Trimming took off 6 bases at V and 1 base at J, with 12 bases between the two ends. Germline V gene lookup returns CDR1 LNHNV and CDR2 YYDKDF (reference sequence). CDR3 length equals 14 residues. As DNA, the CDR3 is TGTGCCACCAGAACAGGTTCATCGAACACTGAAGCTTTCTTT. It translates to CATRTGSSNTEAFF.

V usage is TRBV6-1 and J usage is TRBJ2-1, with TRBD2 identical over 9 bases. The J segment lost 4 bases and the V segment lost 1 base, leaving 2 bases of the junction unmatched. This CDR3 contains 15 residues. Looked up from germline, CDR1 is MNHNS and CDR2 is SASEGT. In DNA, the CDR3 is TGTGCCAGCAGTGAAGGCAGCGGGAGGTACAATGAGCAGTTCTTC. Amino acids: CASSEGSGRYNEQFF.

V gene TRBV9 combines with J gene TRBJ1-4; D may be TRBD1 (5 bases). CDR1 is SGDLS and CDR2 is YYNGEE in the germline V gene. The CDR3 spans 14 residues. The V gene lost 3 bases and the J gene lost 14 bases, with 20 bases spanning the gap. CDR3 residues: CASSEAHQGPMLFF. The CDR3 nucleotides read TGTGCCAGCAGCGAGGCTCATCAGGGCCCTATGCTGTTTTTT.

V is TRBV19 and J is TRBJ1-1; 7 nucleotides line up with TRBD1. V shed 5 bases and J 5 bases; nucleotides not matched to a gene: 8. Germline-derived CDR1 and CDR2 are LNHDA and SQIVND (reference sequence). The CDR3 sequence is 14 residues long. As DNA, the CDR3 is TGTGCCAGTAGTGACAGGGTCGCTAGGACTGAAGCTTTCTTT. It codes for CASSDRVARTEAFF.

This clone was seen only once. This chain connects TRBV19 to TRBJ1-5, with unresolved D. This CDR3 is built from 14 residues. Germline V CDR1 and CDR2: LNHDA, SQIVND (reference sequence). Trimming left V 5 bases short and J 3 bases short, with 11 bases between. CDR3 residues: CASSFGTVNQPQHF. DNA of the CDR3: TGTGCCAGTAGTTTTGGAACAGTCAATCAGCCCCAGCATTTT.

This clone was seen more than once but under ten times. The chain combines TRBV6-6 with TRBJ1-1; D unclear. Germline CDR1 is MNHNY and CDR2 is SVGAGI (reference sequence). CDR3 length: 14 residues. Trimming left V 4 bases short and J 2 bases short, with 11 bases between. The CDR3 sequence is CASSFLEGNTEAFF. In DNA form, the CDR3 reads TGTGCCAGCAGTTTCTTGGAGGGTAACACTGAAGCTTTCTTT.

This clone was found once. The chain carries TRBV19 and TRBJ1-2, with 9 bases matching TRBD1. The CDR3 is 14 amino acids. V was pared by 7 bases and J by 4 bases, with 7 bases of the junction left unmatched. Germline lookup yields CDR1 LNHDA and CDR2 SQIVND (reference sequence). CDR3: CASKPDRGSYGYTF. The CDR3 nucleotides read TGTGCCAGTAAACCAGACAGGGGGTCCTATGGCTACACCTTC.

This clone was seen a single time. The chain is built from TRBV2 and TRBJ1-5; tentative D call: TRBD1 (6 bases). Germline assignment: CDR1 SNHLY and CDR2 FYNNEI. The V end was cut by 3 bases, the J end by 0 bases, with 12 bases between. This CDR3 contains 16 residues. DNA for the CDR3: TGTGCCAGCAGTGACCAGGGGCTGTATAGCAATCAGCCCCAGCATTTT. Translated, it gives CASSDQGLYSNQPQHF.

V gene TRBV2 combines with J gene TRBJ1-4, with 9 bases identical to TRBD1. The germline gives CDR1 SNHLY, CDR2 FYNNEI. V lost 7 bases and J lost 5; bases outside the gene matches: 2. This CDR3 has 13 residues. Here the CDR3 reads CASNRGQNEKLFF. CDR3 in DNA: TGTGCCAGCAACAGGGGGCAGAATGAAAAACTGTTTTTT.